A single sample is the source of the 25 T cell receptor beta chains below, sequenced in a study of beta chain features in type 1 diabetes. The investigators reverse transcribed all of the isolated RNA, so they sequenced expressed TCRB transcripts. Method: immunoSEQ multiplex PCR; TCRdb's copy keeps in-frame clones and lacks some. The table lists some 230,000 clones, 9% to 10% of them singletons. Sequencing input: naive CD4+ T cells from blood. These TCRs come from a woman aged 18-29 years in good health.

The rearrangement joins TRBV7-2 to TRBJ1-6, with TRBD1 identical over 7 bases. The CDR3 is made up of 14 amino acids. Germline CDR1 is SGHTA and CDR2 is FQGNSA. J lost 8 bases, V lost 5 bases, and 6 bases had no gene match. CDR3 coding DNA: TGTGCCAGCAGCCTATGGGACAGACATTCACCCCTCCACTTT. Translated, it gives CASSLWDRHSPLHF.

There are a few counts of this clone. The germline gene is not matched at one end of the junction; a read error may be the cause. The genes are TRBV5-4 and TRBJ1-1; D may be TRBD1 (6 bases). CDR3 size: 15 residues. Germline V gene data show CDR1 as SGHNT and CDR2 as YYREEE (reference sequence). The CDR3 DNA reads TGTGCCAGCAGCTTGCCCCAGGGGCCGAACGCTGAAGCTTTCTTT. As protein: CASSLPQGPNAEAFF. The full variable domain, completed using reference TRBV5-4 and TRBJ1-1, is ETGVTQSPTHLIKTRGQQVTLRCSSQSGHNTVSWYQQALGQGPQFIFQYYREEENGRGNFPPRFSGLQFPNYSSELNVNALELDDSALYLCASSLPQGPNAEAFFGQGTRLTVV.

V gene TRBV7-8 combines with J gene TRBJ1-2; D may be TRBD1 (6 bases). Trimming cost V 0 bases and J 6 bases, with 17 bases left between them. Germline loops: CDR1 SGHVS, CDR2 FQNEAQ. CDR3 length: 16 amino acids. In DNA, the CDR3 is TGTGCCAGCAGCTTAGCATCCTCAGGGGTTGCCCATGGCTACACCTTC. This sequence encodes CASSLASSGVAHGYTF. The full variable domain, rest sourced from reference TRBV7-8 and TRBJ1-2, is GAGVSQSPRYKVAKRGQDVALRCDPISGHVSLFWYQQALGQGPEFLTYFQNEAQLDKSGLPSDRFFAERPEGSVSTLKIQRTQQEDSAVYLCASSLASSGVAHGYTFGSGTRLTVV.

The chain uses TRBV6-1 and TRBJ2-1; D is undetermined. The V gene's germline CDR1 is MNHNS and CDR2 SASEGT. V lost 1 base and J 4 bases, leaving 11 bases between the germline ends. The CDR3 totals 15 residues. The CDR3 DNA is TGTGCCAGCAGTGAAGATGGCTCGTTTTACAATGAGCAGTTCTTC. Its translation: CASSEDGSFYNEQFF.

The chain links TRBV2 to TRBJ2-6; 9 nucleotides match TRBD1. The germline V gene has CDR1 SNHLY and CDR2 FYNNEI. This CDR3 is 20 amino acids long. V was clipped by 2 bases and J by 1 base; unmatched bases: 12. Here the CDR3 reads CASSEWARGQGESGANVLTF. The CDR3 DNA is TGTGCCAGCAGTGAATGGGCGAGGGGACAGGGTGAATCTGGGGCCAACGTCCTGACTTTC.

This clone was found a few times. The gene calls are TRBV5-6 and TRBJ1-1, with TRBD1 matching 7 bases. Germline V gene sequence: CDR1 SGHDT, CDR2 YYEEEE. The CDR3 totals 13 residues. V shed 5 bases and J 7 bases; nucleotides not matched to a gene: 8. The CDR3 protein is CASRPTGANEAFF. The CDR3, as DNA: TGTGCCAGCAGGCCTACAGGGGCAAATGAAGCTTTCTTT.

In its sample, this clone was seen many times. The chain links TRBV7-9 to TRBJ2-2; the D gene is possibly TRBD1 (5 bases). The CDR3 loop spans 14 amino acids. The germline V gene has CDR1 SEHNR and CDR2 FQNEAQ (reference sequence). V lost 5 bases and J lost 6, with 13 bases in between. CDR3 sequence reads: CASSPAQVAGELFF. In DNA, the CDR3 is TGTGCCAGCAGCCCGGCACAGGTTGCCGGGGAGCTGTTTTTT.

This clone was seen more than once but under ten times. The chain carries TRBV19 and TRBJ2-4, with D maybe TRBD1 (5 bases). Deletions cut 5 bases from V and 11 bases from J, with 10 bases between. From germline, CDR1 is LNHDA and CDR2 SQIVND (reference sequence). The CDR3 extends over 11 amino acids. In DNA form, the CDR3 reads TGTGCCAGTAGTCTAACAGGCTTTCAGTACTTC. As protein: CASSLTGFQYF.

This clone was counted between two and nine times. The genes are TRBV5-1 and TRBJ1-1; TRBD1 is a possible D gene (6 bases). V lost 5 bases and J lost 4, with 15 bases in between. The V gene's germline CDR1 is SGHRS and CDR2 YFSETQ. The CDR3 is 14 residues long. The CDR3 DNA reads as TGCGCCAGCAGTCCGGGCGAGGGGGTCACTGAAGCTTTCTTT. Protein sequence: CASSPGEGVTEAFF.

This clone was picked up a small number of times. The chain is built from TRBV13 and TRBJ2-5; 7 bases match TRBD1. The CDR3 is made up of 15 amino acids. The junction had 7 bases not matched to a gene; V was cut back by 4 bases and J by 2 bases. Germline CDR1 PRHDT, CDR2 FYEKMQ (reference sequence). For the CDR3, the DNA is TGTGCCAGCAGCTCTCGGGACAGAGTTCAAGAGACCCAGTACTTC. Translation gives CASSSRDRVQETQYF.

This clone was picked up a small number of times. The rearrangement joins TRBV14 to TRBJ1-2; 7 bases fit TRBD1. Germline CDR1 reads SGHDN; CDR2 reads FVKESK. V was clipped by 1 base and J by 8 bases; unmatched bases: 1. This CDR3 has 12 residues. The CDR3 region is CASSQVGGGYTF. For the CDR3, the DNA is TGTGCCAGCAGCCAAGTAGGGGGCGGCTACACCTTC.

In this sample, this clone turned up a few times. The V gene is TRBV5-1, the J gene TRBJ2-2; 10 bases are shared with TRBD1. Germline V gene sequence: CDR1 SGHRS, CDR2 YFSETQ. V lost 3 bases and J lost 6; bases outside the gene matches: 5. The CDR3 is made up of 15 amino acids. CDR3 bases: TGCGCCAGCAGCTCCGGGACAGGGGTTTCCGGGGAGCTGTTTTTT. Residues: CASSSGTGVSGELFF.

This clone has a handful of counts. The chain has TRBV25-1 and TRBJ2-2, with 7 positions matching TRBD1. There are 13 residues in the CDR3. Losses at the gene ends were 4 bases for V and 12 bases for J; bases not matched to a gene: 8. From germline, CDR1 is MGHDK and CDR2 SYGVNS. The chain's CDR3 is CASSGNEQGQLFF. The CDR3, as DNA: TGTGCCAGCAGTGGGAACGAACAGGGGCAGCTGTTTTTT.

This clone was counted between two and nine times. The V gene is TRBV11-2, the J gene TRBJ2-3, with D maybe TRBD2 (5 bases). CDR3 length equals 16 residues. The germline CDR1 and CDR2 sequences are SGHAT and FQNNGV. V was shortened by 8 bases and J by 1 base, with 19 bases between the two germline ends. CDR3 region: CASGTGRGSRTDTQYF. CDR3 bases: TGTGCCAGCGGCACCGGACGGGGATCCCGCACAGATACGCAGTATTTT.

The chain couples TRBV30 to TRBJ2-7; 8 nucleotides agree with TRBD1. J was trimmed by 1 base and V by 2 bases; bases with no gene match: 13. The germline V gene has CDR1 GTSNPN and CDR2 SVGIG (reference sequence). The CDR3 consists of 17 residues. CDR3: CAWSRFTTGALSYEQYF. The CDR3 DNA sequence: TGTGCCTGGAGTCGTTTTACGACAGGGGCCCTGTCCTACGAGCAGTACTTC.

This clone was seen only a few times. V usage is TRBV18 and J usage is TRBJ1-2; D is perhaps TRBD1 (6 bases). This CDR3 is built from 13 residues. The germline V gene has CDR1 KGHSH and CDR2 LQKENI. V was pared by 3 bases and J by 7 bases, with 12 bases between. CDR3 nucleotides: TGTGCCAGCTCACCCGGGGGGCTCGGTGGCTACACCTTC. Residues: CASSPGGLGGYTF.

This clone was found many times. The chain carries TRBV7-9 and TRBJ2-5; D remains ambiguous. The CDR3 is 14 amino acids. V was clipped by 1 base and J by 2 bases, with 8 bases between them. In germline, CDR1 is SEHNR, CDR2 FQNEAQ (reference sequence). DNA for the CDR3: TGTGCCAGCAGCTTAGATACTTTGCAAGAGACCCAGTACTTC. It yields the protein CASSLDTLQETQYF.

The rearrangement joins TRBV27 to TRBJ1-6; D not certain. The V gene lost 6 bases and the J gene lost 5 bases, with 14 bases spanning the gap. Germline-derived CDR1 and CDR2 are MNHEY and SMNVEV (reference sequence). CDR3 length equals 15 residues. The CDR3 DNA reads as TGTGCCAGCAGGGACTGGGAGGGAGATAATTCACCCCTCCACTTT. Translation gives CASRDWEGDNSPLHF.

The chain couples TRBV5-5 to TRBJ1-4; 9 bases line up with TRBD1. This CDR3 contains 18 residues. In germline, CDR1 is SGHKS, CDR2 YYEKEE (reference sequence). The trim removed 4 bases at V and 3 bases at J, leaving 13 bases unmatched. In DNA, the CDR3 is TGTGCCAGCAGCCCCCGGGGACAGGGCCAAGGATCTAATGAAAAACTGTTTTTT. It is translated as CASSPRGQGQGSNEKLFF.

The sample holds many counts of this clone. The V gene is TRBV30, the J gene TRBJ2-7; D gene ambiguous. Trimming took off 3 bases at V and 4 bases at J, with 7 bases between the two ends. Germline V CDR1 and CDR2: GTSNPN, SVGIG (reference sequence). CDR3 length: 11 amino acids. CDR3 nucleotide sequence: TGTGCCTGGAGGACGGAGTACGAGCAGTACTTC. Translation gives CAWRTEYEQYF.

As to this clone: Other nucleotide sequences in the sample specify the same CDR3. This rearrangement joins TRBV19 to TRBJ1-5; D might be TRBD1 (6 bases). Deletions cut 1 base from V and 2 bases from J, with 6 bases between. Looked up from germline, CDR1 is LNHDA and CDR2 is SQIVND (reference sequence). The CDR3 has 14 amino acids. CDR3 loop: CASSIGQGNQPQHF. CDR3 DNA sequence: TGTGCCAGTAGTATAGGACAGGGCAATCAGCCCCAGCATTTT.

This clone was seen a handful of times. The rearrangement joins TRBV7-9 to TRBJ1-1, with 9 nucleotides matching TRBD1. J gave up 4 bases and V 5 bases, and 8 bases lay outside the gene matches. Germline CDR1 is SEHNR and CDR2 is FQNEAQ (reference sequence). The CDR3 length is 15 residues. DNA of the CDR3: TGTGCCAGCAGCCCCTTCCGGGACAGGGCCACTGAAGCTTTCTTT. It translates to CASSPFRDRATEAFF.

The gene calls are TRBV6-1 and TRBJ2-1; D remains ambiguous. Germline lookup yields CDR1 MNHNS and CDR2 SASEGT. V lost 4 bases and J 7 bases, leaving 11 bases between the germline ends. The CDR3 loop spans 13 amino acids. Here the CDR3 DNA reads TGTGCCAGCAGTGCAACCAGGCTGAATGAGCAGTTCTTC. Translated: CASSATRLNEQFF.

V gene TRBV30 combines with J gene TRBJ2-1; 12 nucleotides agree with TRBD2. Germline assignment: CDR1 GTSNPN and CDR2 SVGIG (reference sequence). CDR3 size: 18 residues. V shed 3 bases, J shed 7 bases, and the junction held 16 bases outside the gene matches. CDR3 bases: TGTGCCTGGAGGCATGGGGGGGCTAGCGGGAGGGGGAGGAATGAGCAGTTCTTC. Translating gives CAWRHGGASGRGRNEQFF.

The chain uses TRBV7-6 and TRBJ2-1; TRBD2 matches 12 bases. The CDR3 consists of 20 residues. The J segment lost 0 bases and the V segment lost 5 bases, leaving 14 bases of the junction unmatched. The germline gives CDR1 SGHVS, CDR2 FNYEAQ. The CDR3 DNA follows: TGTGCCAGCAGCGAGGCCCCGGGACTAGCGGGCTTGAGCTCCTACAATGAGCAGTTCTTC. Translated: CASSEAPGLAGLSSYNEQFF.